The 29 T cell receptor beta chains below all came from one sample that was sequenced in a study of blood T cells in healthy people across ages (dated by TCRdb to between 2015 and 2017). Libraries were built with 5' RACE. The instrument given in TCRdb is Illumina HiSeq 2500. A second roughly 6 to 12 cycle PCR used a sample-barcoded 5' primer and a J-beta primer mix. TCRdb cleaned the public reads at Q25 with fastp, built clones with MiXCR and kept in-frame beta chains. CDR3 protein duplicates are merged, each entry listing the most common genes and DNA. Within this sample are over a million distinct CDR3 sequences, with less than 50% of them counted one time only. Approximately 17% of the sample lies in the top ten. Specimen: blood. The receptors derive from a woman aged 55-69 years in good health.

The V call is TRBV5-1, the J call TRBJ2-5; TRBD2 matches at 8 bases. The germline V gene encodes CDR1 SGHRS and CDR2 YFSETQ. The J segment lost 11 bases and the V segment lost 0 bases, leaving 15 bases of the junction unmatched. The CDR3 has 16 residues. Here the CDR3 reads CASSLGGTRRVNEQYF. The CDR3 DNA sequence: TGCGCCAGCAGCTTGGGGGGGACTAGAAGGGTAAATGAGCAGTACTTC.

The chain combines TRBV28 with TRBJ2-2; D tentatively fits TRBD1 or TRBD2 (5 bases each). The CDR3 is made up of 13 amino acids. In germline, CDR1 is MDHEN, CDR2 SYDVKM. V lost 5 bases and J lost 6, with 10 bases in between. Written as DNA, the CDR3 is TGTGCCAGCAGTCTAGGGGACGCCGGGGAGCTGTTTTTT. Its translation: CASSLGDAGELFF.

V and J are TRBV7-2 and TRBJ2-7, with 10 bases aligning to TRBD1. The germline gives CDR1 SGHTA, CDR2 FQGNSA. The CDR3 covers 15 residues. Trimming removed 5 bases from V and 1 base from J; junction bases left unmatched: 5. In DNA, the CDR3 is TGTGCCAGCAGCCGAAGGGGACAGGGGTCCTACGAGCAGTACTTC. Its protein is CASSRRGQGSYEQYF.

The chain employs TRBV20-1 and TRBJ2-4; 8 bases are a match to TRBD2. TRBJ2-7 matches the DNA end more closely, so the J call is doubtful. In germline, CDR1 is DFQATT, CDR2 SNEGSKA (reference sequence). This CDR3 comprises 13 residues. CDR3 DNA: TGCAGTGCTGAAACCGGGACTAGCTACGAGCAGTACTTC. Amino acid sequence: CSAETGTSYEQYF.

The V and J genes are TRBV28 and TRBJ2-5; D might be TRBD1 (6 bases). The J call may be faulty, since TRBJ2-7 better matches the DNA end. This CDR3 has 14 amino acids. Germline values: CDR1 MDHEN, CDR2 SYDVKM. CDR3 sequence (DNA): TGTGCCAGCAGGGGACATATGCTAGAGGACGAGCAGTACTTC. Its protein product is CASRGHMLEDEQYF.

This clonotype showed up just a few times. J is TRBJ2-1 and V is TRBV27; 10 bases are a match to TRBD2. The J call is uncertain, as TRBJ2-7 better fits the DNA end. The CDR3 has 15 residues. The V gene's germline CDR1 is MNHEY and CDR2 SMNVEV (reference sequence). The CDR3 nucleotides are TGTGCCAGCAGTTTACTAGCGGGGGTTTACAATGAGCAGTACTTC. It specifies CASSLLAGVYNEQYF.

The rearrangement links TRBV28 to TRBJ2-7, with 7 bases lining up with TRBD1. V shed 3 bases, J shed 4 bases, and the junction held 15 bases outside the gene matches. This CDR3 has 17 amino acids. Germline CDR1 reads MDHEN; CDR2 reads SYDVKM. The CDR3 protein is CASSFSPEDRVLYEQYF. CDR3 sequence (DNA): TGTGCCAGCAGTTTTTCCCCCGAAGACAGGGTTTTATACGAGCAGTACTTC.

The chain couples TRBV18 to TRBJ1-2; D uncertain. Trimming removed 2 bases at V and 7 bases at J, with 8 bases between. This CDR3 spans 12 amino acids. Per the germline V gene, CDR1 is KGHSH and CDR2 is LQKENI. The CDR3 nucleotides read TGTGCCAGCTCACCAGGAGGTACTGGCTACACCTTC. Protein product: CASSPGGTGYTF.

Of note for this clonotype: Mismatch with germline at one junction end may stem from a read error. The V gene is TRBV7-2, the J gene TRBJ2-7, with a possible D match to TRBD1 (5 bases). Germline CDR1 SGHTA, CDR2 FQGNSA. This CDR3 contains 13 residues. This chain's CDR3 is CAASQGNSYEQYF. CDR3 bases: TGTGCCGCGTCGCAGGGCAACTCCTACGAGCAGTACTTT.

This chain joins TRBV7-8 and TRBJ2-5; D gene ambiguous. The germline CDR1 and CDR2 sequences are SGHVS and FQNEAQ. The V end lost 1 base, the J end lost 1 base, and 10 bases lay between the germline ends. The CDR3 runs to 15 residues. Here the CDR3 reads CASSLEGSSQETQYF. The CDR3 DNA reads TGTGCCAGCAGCTTAGAGGGCTCCAGCCAAGAGACCCAGTACTTC.

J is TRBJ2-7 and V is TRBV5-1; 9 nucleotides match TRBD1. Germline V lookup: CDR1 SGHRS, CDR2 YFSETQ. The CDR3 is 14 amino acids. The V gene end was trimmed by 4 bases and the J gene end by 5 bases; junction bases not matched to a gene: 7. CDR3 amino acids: CASSINRGRDEQYF. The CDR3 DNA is TGCGCCAGCAGCATTAACAGGGGGCGAGACGAGCAGTACTTC. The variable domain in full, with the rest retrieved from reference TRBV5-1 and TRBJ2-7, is KAGVTQTPRYLIKTRGQQVTLSCSPISGHRSVSWYQQTPGQGLQFLFEYFSETQRNKGNFPGRFSGRQFSNSRSEMNVSTLELGDSALYLCASSINRGRDEQYFGPGTRLTVT.

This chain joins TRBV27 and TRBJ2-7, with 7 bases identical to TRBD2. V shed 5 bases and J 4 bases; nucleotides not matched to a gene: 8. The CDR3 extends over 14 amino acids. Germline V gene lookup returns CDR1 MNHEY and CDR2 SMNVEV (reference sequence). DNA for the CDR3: TGTGCCAGCAGTCCCAGGTGGCGGGAGTACGAGCAGTACTTC. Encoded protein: CASSPRWREYEQYF.

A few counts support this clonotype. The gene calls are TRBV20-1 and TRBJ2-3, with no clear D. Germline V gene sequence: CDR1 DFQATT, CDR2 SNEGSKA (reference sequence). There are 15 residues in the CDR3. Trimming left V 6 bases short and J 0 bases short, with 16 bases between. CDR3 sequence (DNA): TGCAGTGCCCTGCTGGCGTACTCTAGCACAGATACGCAGTATTTT. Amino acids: CSALLAYSSTDTQYF.

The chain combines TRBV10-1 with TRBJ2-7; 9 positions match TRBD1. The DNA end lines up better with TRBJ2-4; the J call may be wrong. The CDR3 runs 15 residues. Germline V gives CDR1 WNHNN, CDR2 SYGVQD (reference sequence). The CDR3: CASSESRGQGSIQYF. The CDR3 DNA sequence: TGCGCCAGCAGTGAGTCTAGAGGACAGGGGTCCATTCAGTACTTC.

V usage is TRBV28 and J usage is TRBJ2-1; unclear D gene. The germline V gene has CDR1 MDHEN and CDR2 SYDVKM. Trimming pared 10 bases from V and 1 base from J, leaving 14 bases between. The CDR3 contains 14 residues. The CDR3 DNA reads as TGTGCCACGAGCCGGACCCCTTCCTACAATGAGCAGTTCTTC. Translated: CATSRTPSYNEQFF. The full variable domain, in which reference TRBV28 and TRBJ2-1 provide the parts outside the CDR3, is DVKVTQSSRYLVKRTGEKVFLECVQDMDHENMFWYRQDPGLGLRLIYFSYDVKMKEKGDIPEGYSVSREKKERFSLILESASTNQTSMYLCATSRTPSYNEQFFGPGTRLTVL.

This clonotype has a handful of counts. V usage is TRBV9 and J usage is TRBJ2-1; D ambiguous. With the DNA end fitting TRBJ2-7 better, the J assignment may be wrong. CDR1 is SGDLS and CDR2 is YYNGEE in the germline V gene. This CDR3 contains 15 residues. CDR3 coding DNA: TGTGCCAGCAGCGTACAAAGCTCCTCCTACAATGAGCAGTACTTC. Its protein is CASSVQSSSYNEQYF.

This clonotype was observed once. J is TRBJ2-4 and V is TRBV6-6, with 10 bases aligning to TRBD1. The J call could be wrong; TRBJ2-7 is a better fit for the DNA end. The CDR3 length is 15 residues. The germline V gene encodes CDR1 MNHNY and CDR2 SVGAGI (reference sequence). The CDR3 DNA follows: TGTGCCAGCAGTTACAAAACCGGGACAGGGGTCGAGCAGTACTTC. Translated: CASSYKTGTGVEQYF.

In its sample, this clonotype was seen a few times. The CDR3 sequence: CASSSHQKGGRGYNEQFF. The CDR3 DNA sequence: TGTGCCAGCAGTTCCCATCAAAAGGGCGGGCGAGGATACAATGAGCAGTTCTTC. The chain has TRBV27 and TRBJ2-1; the D gene is possibly TRBD2 (5 bases). Germline CDR1 and CDR2: MNHEY and SMNVEV (reference sequence). The V and J ends lost 4 bases and 4 bases respectively, with 23 bases between them. The CDR3 has 18 amino acids.

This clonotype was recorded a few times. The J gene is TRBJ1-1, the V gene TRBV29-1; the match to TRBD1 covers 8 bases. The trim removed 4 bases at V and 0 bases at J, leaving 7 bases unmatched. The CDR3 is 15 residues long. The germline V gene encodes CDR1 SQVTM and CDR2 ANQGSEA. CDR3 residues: CSVVRDRSMNTEAFF. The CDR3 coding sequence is TGCAGCGTTGTAAGGGACAGGTCGATGAACACTGAAGCTTTCTTT.

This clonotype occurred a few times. CDR3 DNA: TGTGCCAGCAGCAGTAGACTAGCGGAATACAATGAGCAGTTCTTC. It codes for CASSSRLAEYNEQFF. The chain recombines TRBV14 with TRBJ2-1; 9 nucleotides line up with TRBD2. Germline lookup yields CDR1 SGHDN and CDR2 FVKESK. Losses at the gene ends were 5 bases for V and 4 bases for J; bases not matched to a gene: 6. The length of the CDR3 is 15 residues. The full variable domain, with the rest looked up from reference TRBV14 and TRBJ2-1, is EAGVTQFPSHSVIEKGQTVTLRCDPISGHDNLYWYRRVMGKEIKFLLHFVKESKQDESGMPNNRFLAERTGGTYSTLKVQPAELEDSGVYFCASSSRLAEYNEQFFGPGTRLTVL.

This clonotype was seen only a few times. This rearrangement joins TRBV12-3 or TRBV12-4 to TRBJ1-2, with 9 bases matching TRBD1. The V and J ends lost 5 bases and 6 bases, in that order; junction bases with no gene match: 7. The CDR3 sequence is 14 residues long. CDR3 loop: CASSPEDRGHGYTF. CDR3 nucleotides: TGTGCCAGCAGTCCCGAGGACAGGGGTCATGGCTACACCTTC.

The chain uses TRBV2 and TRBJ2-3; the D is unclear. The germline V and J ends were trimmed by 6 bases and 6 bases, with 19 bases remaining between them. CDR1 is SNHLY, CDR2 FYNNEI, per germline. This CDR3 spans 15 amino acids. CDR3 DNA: TGTGCCAGCAGAAAAGATGCCTCCTTTGTGGATACGCAGTATTTT. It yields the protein CASRKDASFVDTQYF. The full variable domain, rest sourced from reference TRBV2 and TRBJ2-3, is EPEVTQTPSHQVTQMGQEVILRCVPISNHLYFYWYRQILGQKVEFLVSFYNNEISEKSEIFDDQFSVERPDGSNFTLKIRSTKLEDSAMYFCASRKDASFVDTQYFGPGTRLTVL.

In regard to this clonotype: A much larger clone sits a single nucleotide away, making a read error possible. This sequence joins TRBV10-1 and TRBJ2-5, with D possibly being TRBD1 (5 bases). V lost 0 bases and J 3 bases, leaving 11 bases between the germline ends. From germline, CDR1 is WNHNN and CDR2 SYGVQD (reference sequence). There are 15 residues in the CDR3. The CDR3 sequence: CASSESLAGKETQYF. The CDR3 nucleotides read TGCGCCAGCAGTGAGTCTTTGGCAGGGAAAGAGACCCAGTACTTC.

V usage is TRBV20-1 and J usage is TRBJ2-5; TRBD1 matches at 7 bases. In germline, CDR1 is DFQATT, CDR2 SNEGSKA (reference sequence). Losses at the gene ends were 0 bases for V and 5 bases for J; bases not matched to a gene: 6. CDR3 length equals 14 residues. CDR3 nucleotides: TGCAGTGCTAGAGATATGGACAGGTGGGAGACCCAGTACTTC. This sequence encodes CSARDMDRWETQYF.

CDR3 bases: TGCAGTGCTATAAACCGGGACAGGCTGCACGAGCAGTACTTC. Its protein product is CSAINRDRLHEQYF. The rearrangement joins TRBV20-1 to TRBJ2-7, with TRBD1 matching over 8 bases. Germline V lookup: CDR1 DFQATT, CDR2 SNEGSKA (reference sequence). Unmatched junction bases numbered 10, after V lost 4 bases and J lost 5 bases. The CDR3 extends over 14 amino acids.

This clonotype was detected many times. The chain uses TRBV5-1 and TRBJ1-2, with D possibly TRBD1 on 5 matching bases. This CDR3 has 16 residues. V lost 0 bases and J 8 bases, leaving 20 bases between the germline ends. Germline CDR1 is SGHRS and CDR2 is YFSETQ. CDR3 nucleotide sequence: TGCGCCAGCAGCTTGGAAGGGGCAGCCCGCGGGTACGGCTACACCTTC. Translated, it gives CASSLEGAARGYGYTF.

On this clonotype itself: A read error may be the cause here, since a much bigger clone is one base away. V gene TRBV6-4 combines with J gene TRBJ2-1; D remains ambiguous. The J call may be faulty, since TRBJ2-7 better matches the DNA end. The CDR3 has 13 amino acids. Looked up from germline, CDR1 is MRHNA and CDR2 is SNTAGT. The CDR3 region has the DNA TGTGCCAGCAGTGAATCCTCCTACAATGAGCAGTACTTC. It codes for CASSESSYNEQYF.

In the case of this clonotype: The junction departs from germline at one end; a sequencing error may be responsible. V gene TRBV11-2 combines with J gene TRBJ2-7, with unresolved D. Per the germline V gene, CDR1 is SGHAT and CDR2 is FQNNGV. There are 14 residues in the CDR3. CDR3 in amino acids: CASSFLWTSYEEYF. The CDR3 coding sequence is TGTGCCAGCAGCTTCCTTTGGACCTCCTACGAGGAGTACTTC.

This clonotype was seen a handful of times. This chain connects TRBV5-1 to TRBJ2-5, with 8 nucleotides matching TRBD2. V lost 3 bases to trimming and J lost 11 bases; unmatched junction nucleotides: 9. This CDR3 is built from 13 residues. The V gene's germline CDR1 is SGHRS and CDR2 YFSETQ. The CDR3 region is CASSSTAGAKQYF. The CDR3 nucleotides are TGCGCCAGCAGCTCTACAGCGGGGGCCAAGCAGTACTTC. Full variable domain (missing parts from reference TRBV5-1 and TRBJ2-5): KAGVTQTPRYLIKTRGQQVTLSCSPISGHRSVSWYQQTPGQGLQFLFEYFSETQRNKGNFPGRFSGRQFSNSRSEMNVSTLELGDSALYLCASSSTAGAKQYFGPGTRLLVL.